This TCR beta chain was captured in a study of cytomegalovirus exposure and HLA in healthy donors. TCRdb keeps only in-frame clones here, not all; method: immunoSEQ multiplex PCR. The sample consists of roughly 200,000 clones, roughly three quarters of them appearing once. V dropped 5 bases and J dropped 6; count of bases not matched to a gene: 7. The length of the CDR3 is 14 residues. From germline, CDR1 is LNHDA and CDR2 SQIVND (reference sequence). These donors were members of the roughly 110-subject validation cohort, a group separate from the approximately 620-subject first cohort. The TCR originated in a woman in her twenties or thirties in good health and CMV-seronegative. Sequenced: PBMCs. This chain links TRBV19 with TRBJ1-5, with 7 bases lining up with TRBD1. The CDR3 DNA sequence: TGTGCCAGTAGTCGAGGACAGGTTGGTCAGCCCCAGCATTTT. Its protein product is CASSRGQVGQPQHF. The whole variable domain, filled in from reference TRBV19 and TRBJ1-5, reads DGGITQSPKYLFRKEGQNVTLSCEQNLNHDAMYWYRQDPGQGLRLIYYSQIVNDFQKGDIAEGYSVSREKKESFPLTVTSAQKNPTAFYLCASSRGQVGQPQHFGDGTRLSIL.